These T cell receptor beta chains were read from a single sample in a study of blood T cells in healthy people across ages. TCRdb used MiXCR to reprocess the 5' RACE reads, holding one entry per CDR3 protein. The sample consists of 780,000 or so distinct CDR3 sequences, about 55% of them appearing once. Sequencing was done on a sample of blood. The receptors were sampled from an elderly man in good health. CDR3s include the opening cysteine and the closing phenylalanine or tryptophan. The order of the fields is J gene, V gene, D gene, clone size, CDR3 length, CDR3 DNA, CDR3 protein. A D gene is named only where the DNA matches it firmly. The size of a clone is reported for some rows only, either as once, few or many, or as a class for expanded clones.

J gene: TRBJ2-1
V gene: TRBV5-1
D gene: -
clone size: -
CDR3 length: 16
CDR3 DNA: TGCGCCAGCAGCTCCGCGACTGGAGTCCTCTACAATGAGCAGTTCTTC
CDR3 protein: CASSSATGVLYNEQFF

J gene: TRBJ2-3
V gene: TRBV18
D gene: -
clone size: -
CDR3 length: 16
CDR3 DNA: TGTGCCAGCTCACCACGGTCGGCGGGGTACACAGATACGCAGTATTTT
CDR3 protein: CASSPRSAGYTDTQYF

J gene: TRBJ2-7
V gene: TRBV20-1
D gene: TRBD1
clone size: -
CDR3 length: 16
CDR3 DNA: TGCAGTGCTAGACCCCCAAAGGGGACAGGGGGTCGCGAGCAGTACTTC
CDR3 protein: CSARPPKGTGGREQYF

J gene: TRBJ2-5
V gene: TRBV9
D gene: -
clone size: few
CDR3 length: 13
CDR3 DNA: TGTGCCAGCAGCGTACGGAGCCAAGAGACCCAGTACTTC
CDR3 protein: CASSVRSQETQYF

J gene: TRBJ1-2
V gene: TRBV4-1
D gene: -
clone size: few
CDR3 length: 14
CDR3 DNA: TGCGCCAGCAGCCAAGCAGGAAATCCCTATGGCTACACCTTC
CDR3 protein: CASSQAGNPYGYTF

J gene: TRBJ2-7
V gene: TRBV7-8
D gene: -
clone size: many
CDR3 length: 13
CDR3 DNA: TGTGCCAGCAGCGTCGGGGTAAACTACGAGCAGTACTTC
CDR3 protein: CASSVGVNYEQYF

J gene: TRBJ2-5
V gene: TRBV5-1
D gene: -
clone size: -
CDR3 length: 15
CDR3 DNA: TGCGCCAGCAGCCCCGGTGTGGGGACGCAAGAGACCCAGTACTTC
CDR3 protein: CASSPGVGTQETQYF

J gene: TRBJ2-7
V gene: TRBV7-2
D gene: -
clone size: -
CDR3 length: 13
CDR3 DNA: TGTGCCAGCAGCCCTGGACCCGAGCGCGAGCAGTACTTC
CDR3 protein: CASSPGPEREQYF

J gene: TRBJ1-4
V gene: TRBV29-1
D gene: -
clone size: few
CDR3 length: 11
CDR3 DNA: TGCAGCGGGCAGGTTCGGGAAAAACTGTTTTTT
CDR3 protein: CSGQVREKLFF

J gene: TRBJ2-7
V gene: TRBV20-1
D gene: -
clone size: -
CDR3 length: 13
CDR3 DNA: TGCAGTGCTAGGCATGCGAGGAGCTACGAGCAGTACTTC
CDR3 protein: CSARHARSYEQYF

J gene: TRBJ2-1
V gene: TRBV6-4
D gene: TRBD2
clone size: few
CDR3 length: 16
CDR3 DNA: TGTGCCAGCAGTGACTCTGGGGCTAGCGGGAGAAATGAGCAGTTCTTC
CDR3 protein: CASSDSGASGRNEQFF

J gene: TRBJ2-1
V gene: TRBV4-1
D gene: TRBD1
clone size: few
CDR3 length: 13
CDR3 DNA: TGCGCCAGCAGCCGGGGACAGTACAATGAGCAGTTCTTC
CDR3 protein: CASSRGQYNEQFF

J gene: TRBJ2-1
V gene: TRBV20-1
D gene: TRBD2
clone size: -
CDR3 length: 15
CDR3 DNA: TGCAGTGCTAGAGAAGATAGCGGGATCTACAATGAGCAGTTCTTC
CDR3 protein: CSAREDSGIYNEQFF

J gene: TRBJ2-7
V gene: TRBV27
D gene: TRBD1
clone size: -
CDR3 length: 15
CDR3 DNA: TGTGCCAGCAGCCCAGGACAGGGATCAACCTACGAGCAGTACTTC
CDR3 protein: CASSPGQGSTYEQYF

J gene: TRBJ2-7
V gene: TRBV5-5
D gene: TRBD1
clone size: many
CDR3 length: 13
CDR3 DNA: TGTGCCAGCAGCACGGGACAGCTTTACGAGCAGTACTTC
CDR3 protein: CASSTGQLYEQYF

J gene: TRBJ2-4
V gene: TRBV7-9
D gene: TRBD2
clone size: -
CDR3 length: 13
CDR3 DNA: TGTGCCGGCAGCTTAGCGGGCGGTTACGAACAGTACTTC
CDR3 protein: CAGSLAGGYEQYF

J gene: TRBJ2-3
V gene: TRBV15
D gene: -
clone size: -
CDR3 length: 15
CDR3 DNA: TGTGCCACCAGCAGATCGAACGGGGGAAGGGATACGCAGTATTTT
CDR3 protein: CATSRSNGGRDTQYF

J gene: TRBJ2-7
V gene: TRBV6-2/TRBV6-3
D gene: TRBD2
clone size: few
CDR3 length: 15
CDR3 DNA: TGTGCCAGCAGTAGGACTAGCGGGAGGTCCTACGAGCAGTACTTC
CDR3 protein: CASSRTSGRSYEQYF

J gene: TRBJ2-3
V gene: TRBV20-1
D gene: TRBD2
clone size: -
CDR3 length: 15
CDR3 DNA: TGCAGTGCTATCCAACTAGCGCCGAGCACAGATACGCAGTATTTT
CDR3 protein: CSAIQLAPSTDTQYF

J gene: TRBJ2-7
V gene: TRBV4-2
D gene: -
clone size: -
CDR3 length: 13
CDR3 DNA: TGTGCCAGCAGCCAAGATACTGTGGGCGAGCAGTACTTC
CDR3 protein: CASSQDTVGEQYF

J gene: TRBJ1-2
V gene: TRBV10-3
D gene: TRBD1
clone size: once
CDR3 length: 16
CDR3 DNA: TGTGCCATCAGTGAGTCAGGAGGGGGCAACGACTATGGCTACACCTTC
CDR3 protein: CAISESGGGNDYGYTF

J gene: TRBJ2-7
V gene: TRBV24-1
D gene: TRBD1
clone size: -
CDR3 length: 14
CDR3 DNA: TGTGCCACCAGTGAGTCCGGGACAGCCTACGAGCAGTACTTC
CDR3 protein: CATSESGTAYEQYF

J gene: TRBJ1-4
V gene: TRBV15
D gene: -
clone size: few
CDR3 length: 15
CDR3 DNA: TGTGCCACCAGCGGACCCCGGGGGGTAGCTGAAAAACTGTTTTTT
CDR3 protein: CATSGPRGVAEKLFF